This T cell receptor (beta chain) was sequenced in a study of blood T cell repertoires in COVID-19 (TCRdb year 2020). In terms of the full investigation: Samples from collaborators originated in the United States, Italy and Spain and spanned both the acute and convalescent phases of COVID-19. The prospective study material was composed of cDNA or gDNA derived from T cells, B-cell-depleted T cells, or PBMCs. Deeply sampled blood TCRbeta repertoires from subjects exposed to, actively infected with, or recovered from COVID-19 were included in the dataset. The repertoires were made available in a free public database intended to serve as a resource for research on the immune response to SARS-CoV-2. The samples were drawn from the first 160 participants of the ongoing ImmuneRACE study and from 950 to 1,500 subjects provided by 6 global collaborators. The sample metadata nearly always contained a de-identified subject ID, COVID-19 status, age in years and sex. HLA class I and class II types, where available, came from metadata supplied by the sample provider rather than from assay-based typing.

Trimming removed 1 base from V and 9 bases from J, leaving 4 bases between the germline ends. CDR1 and CDR2, looked up from the germline V gene (reference sequence), are LGHDT and YNNKEL. Reading from cysteine to phenylalanine, the CDR3 counts 11 amino acids. The sequence is cut down to CDR3 DNA, 33 bases in frame from base 1. Collaborating institutions collected whole blood in K2EDTA tubes following their own protocols. Collaborator samples were shipped for TCRbeta analysis as frozen whole blood, isolated PBMCs, or DNA extracted from either sample type. Concerning this clone itself: There is no known antigen for this receptor. Base qualities are not at hand, and no much larger clone is one base apart.

The immunoSEQ Assay, a bias-controlled multiplex PCR, was used to amplify TCRbeta CDR3 regions from genomic DNA. Per the authors' processing: The number of nucleated cells in each sample was estimated by amplification of reference gene primers within the assay. To quantify the absolute abundance of each unique TCRbeta CDR3 rearrangement, sequence reads were collapsed and filtered. For each sample, productive Simpson clonality was calculated as the square root of Simpson's diversity index over productive rearrangements. This is the immuneACCESS table as TCRdb keeps it, with only in-frame sequences that have V and J called. A part of the clones is gone; compared with another copy, unresolved V genes explain less than half, and the rest is unexplained. That table furnishes V, J and clone size, whereas the DNA furnished D and trimming. This sample comprises 80,000 to 130,000 clones, more than 90% of them detected only once. The top ten clonotypes cover roughly 5% of the sample.

What the research found in general, with its limitations: Clinical and demographic metadata were provided uncurated, with the amount varying by source and participant.

The chain is assembled from TRBV3-1 (or the pseudogene TRBV3-2) and TRBJ1-5; there is no confident call for the D gene. Specimen: peripheral blood. This clonotype was obtained from a man aged 70-80 years with acute or convalescent COVID-19. This receptor has the CDR3 CASSQVLPQHF. The nucleotide sequence is given as TGTGCCAGCAGCCAAGTACTGCCCCAGCATTTT.